This T cell receptor (beta chain) was obtained from a study of OX40 agonist ivuxolimab in advanced cancers. This clone was detected only once. Sequencing used immunoSEQ multiplex PCR; TCRdb keeps in-frame clones, though not all of them. The sample shows fewer than 15,000 clones, 80% of them seen only once. The germline gives CDR1 LNHNV, CDR2 YYDKDF (reference sequence). Germline trimming cut 5 bases from V and 2 bases from J; bases unmatched to any gene: 4. This CDR3 region has 14 residues. The genes are TRBV15 and TRBJ2-7, with 9 bases matching TRBD2. The receptor comes from an adult with an advanced solid tumor such as melanoma, head and neck, liver or kidney cancer. The sample consisted of CD4+ or CD8+ T cells sorted from blood, taken in a trial of the OX40 agonist ivuxolimab. CDR3 DNA sequence: TGTGCCACCAGCGGCGGGGGGGAACCCTACGAGCAGTACTTC. Encoded protein: CATSGGGEPYEQYF.